This TCR beta chain was sequenced for a study of cytomegalovirus exposure and HLA in healthy donors. Study in general: In a later analysis, the roughly 130 validation repertoires were reported to have used the same platform as the 666 first-cohort repertoires. Broader study findings: Within the approximately 130 validation repertoires, first-cohort TCR clusters tended to co-occur, according to a later analysis. 164 TCR beta chains were listed as cytomegalovirus-associated. Most TCR sequences were seen very rarely across donors, but some public TCRs occurred in many.

The CDR3 loop spans 14 amino acids. The germline CDR1 and CDR2 sequences are MNHEY and SMNVEV (reference sequence). The V end was cut by 4 bases, the J end by 3 bases, with 13 bases between. The method was immunoSEQ multiplex PCR; TCRdb's version includes in-frame clones alone and lacks a portion of them. The table includes under 200,000 clones, approximately 87% detected once. Note on this clone: Its antigen is undetermined.

Sequenced material: PBMCs. This sequence was found in a woman aged 25-40 years in good health and CMV-seronegative. This chain uses TRBV27 with TRBJ2-7, with D perhaps given as TRBD1 or TRBD2 (5 bases each). CDR3 loop: CASSSPGPHYEQYF. CDR3 in DNA: TGTGCCAGCAGTTCCCCGGGACCGCACTACGAGCAGTACTTC.